The 26 T cell receptor beta chains reported below all come from one sample, sequenced in a study of PD-1 blockade in classical Hodgkin lymphoma. The assay was immunoSEQ multiplex PCR, and TCRdb's table has in-frame clones only and misses some. This sample has roughly 4,500 clones, with around three fifths found just once. Patients all relapsed after autologous stem cell transplantation, and there was variation in brentuximab vedotin exposure. Sequenced here: peripheral blood mononuclear cells (PBMCs), sampled at baseline. These receptors originate from a human donor with classical Hodgkin lymphoma.

The chain employs TRBV6-6 and TRBJ2-7; no reliable D call. In germline, CDR1 is MNHNY, CDR2 SVGAGI (reference sequence). The CDR3 extends over 15 amino acids. V dropped 5 bases and J dropped 7 bases, with 21 bases sitting between them. As DNA, the CDR3 is TGTGCCAGCAGTACGGGCCGGGTCCTCTTTGGAGAGCAGTACTTC. As protein: CASSTGRVLFGEQYF.

The chain combines TRBV4-1 with TRBJ2-3, with D hard to call. The CDR3 extends over 14 amino acids. V was clipped by 2 bases and J by 6 bases, with 12 bases between them. Looked up from germline, CDR1 is MGHRA and CDR2 is YSYEKL. This CDR3 is CASSQIQSADTQYF. CDR3 in DNA: TGCGCCAGCAGCCAAATACAAAGTGCCGATACGCAGTATTTT.

The chain combines TRBV20-1 with TRBJ2-7; D not resolved. There are 11 residues in the CDR3. V lost 1 base, J lost 9 bases, and 10 bases lay in between. Germline CDR1 is DFQATT and CDR2 is SNEGSKA (reference sequence). In DNA form, the CDR3 reads TGCAGTGCTAGAGTCAGCGAAAGGCAGTACTTC. As protein: CSARVSERQYF.

The chain has TRBV30 and TRBJ1-2, with D unresolved. This CDR3 has 11 residues. V dropped 2 bases and J dropped 5 bases, with 6 bases sitting between them. Germline CDR1 reads GTSNPN; CDR2 reads SVGIG (reference sequence). CDR3 sequence: CAWSPGYGYTF. Written as DNA, the CDR3 is TGTGCCTGGAGTCCCGGGTATGGCTACACCTTC.

Turning to this clone: At one boundary the junction diverges from the germline segment, which might be a read error. The chain is built from TRBV5-3 and TRBJ2-7; 7 nucleotides align to TRBD1. TRBV5-3 is an open reading frame whose function is uncertain. The CDR3 length is 14 residues. CDR3 protein: CASSSHQGAYEQYF. In DNA form, the CDR3 reads TGTGCCAGCAGCTCCCATCAGGGGGCCTACGAGCAGTACTTC.

This clone showed up just a few times. The chain has TRBV27 and TRBJ2-5, with D tentatively TRBD2 (6 bases). This CDR3 has 17 amino acids. V was shortened by 4 bases and J by 5 bases, with 23 bases between the two germline ends. Germline loops: CDR1 MNHEY, CDR2 SMNVEV (reference sequence). CDR3 nucleotides: TGTGCCAGCAGTTCGGGTGGAGGGTCCTCGAGTGGGGAGACCCAGTACTTC. The encoded protein is CASSSGGGSSSGETQYF.

The rearrangement links TRBV7-3 to TRBJ2-7, with 8 nucleotides matching TRBD2. CDR1 is SGHTA, CDR2 FQGTGA, per germline. V lost 5 bases to trimming and J lost 0 bases; unmatched junction nucleotides: 3. The CDR3 sequence is 14 residues long. The CDR3 reads CASSLGGVSYEQYF. In DNA form, the CDR3 reads TGTGCCAGCAGCCTCGGGGGGGTCTCCTACGAGCAGTACTTC.

This chain joins TRBV4-3 and TRBJ2-1; TRBD2 matches 9 bases. Trimming removed 1 base from V and 5 bases from J; junction bases left unmatched: 3. The V gene's germline CDR1 is LGHNA and CDR2 YSLEER. There are 15 residues in the CDR3. The CDR3 loop reads CASSQVLAGNNEQFF. The CDR3 DNA is TGCGCCAGCAGCCAAGTGCTAGCGGGGAACAATGAGCAGTTCTTC.

This chain uses TRBV19 with TRBJ2-1; the D gene could be TRBD1 or TRBD2 (5 bases each). Trimming left V 8 bases short and J 7 bases short, with 15 bases between. The CDR3 is made up of 13 amino acids. Per the germline V gene, CDR1 is LNHDA and CDR2 is SQIVND (reference sequence). CDR3 in DNA: TGTGCCAGTGGGTCGAGGGGCGGTAATGAGCAGTTCTTC. Translated, it gives CASGSRGGNEQFF.

The rearrangement uses TRBV9 and TRBJ2-2; TRBD1 might be the D (5 bases). This CDR3 has 16 amino acids. The germline V gene has CDR1 SGDLS and CDR2 YYNGEE. Trimming removed 4 bases at V and 2 bases at J, with 15 bases between. The CDR3 sequence: CASSSWTNLNTGELFF. CDR3 in DNA: TGTGCCAGCAGCTCATGGACAAACCTAAACACCGGGGAGCTGTTTTTT.

The V and J genes are TRBV13 and TRBJ2-6; D call uncertain. CDR1 is PRHDT and CDR2 is FYEKMQ in the germline V gene (reference sequence). The CDR3 length is 14 residues. V was pared by 3 bases and J by 2 bases, with 5 bases between. The CDR3 region is CASSFRPGANVLTF. In DNA form, the CDR3 reads TGTGCCAGCAGCTTCCGACCTGGGGCCAACGTCCTGACTTTC.

This clone was recorded a few times. The chain has TRBV7-6 and TRBJ2-1; 13 positions agree with TRBD2. Unmatched junction bases numbered 13, after V lost 5 bases and J lost 0 bases. The CDR3 is made up of 20 amino acids. Germline V lookup: CDR1 SGHVS, CDR2 FNYEAQ. This CDR3 is CASSGYRTSGGPNSYNEQFF. The CDR3 DNA follows: TGTGCCAGCAGCGGGTACCGGACTAGCGGGGGCCCAAACTCCTACAATGAGCAGTTCTTC.

The chain links TRBV28 to TRBJ2-1, with TRBD1 identical over 10 bases. V was pared by 5 bases and J by 5 bases, with 15 bases of the junction left unmatched. This CDR3 has 18 amino acids. Germline CDR1 reads MDHEN; CDR2 reads SYDVKM. The CDR3 reads CASSADRGRVGAHNEQFF. CDR3 DNA sequence: TGTGCCAGCAGTGCCGACAGGGGGCGTGTTGGGGCACACAATGAGCAGTTCTTC.

The chain employs TRBV7-8 and TRBJ2-1; D is perhaps TRBD1 (5 bases). The germline V gene has CDR1 SGHVS and CDR2 FQNEAQ. The CDR3 has 12 amino acids. The V and J ends lost 5 bases and 9 bases respectively, with 11 bases between them. The CDR3 is CASSLDSPEQFF. As DNA, the CDR3 is TGTGCCAGCAGCCTTGACAGCCCTGAGCAGTTCTTC.

The chain couples TRBV13 to TRBJ1-4, with 7 bases that match TRBD1. The germline gives CDR1 PRHDT, CDR2 FYEKMQ (reference sequence). The CDR3 has 13 residues. V shed 5 bases, J shed 5 bases, and the junction held 2 bases outside the gene matches. The CDR3 sequence: CASSNRGNEKLFF. CDR3 DNA: TGTGCCAGCAGCAACAGGGGAAATGAAAAACTGTTTTTT.

As to this clone: A far bigger clonotype differs at one base, so this is likely a read error. This chain joins TRBV7-2 and TRBJ2-1, with D possibly matching TRBD2 (6 bases). This CDR3 comprises 15 residues. Trimming left V 5 bases short and J 6 bases short, with 17 bases between. Per the germline V gene, CDR1 is SGHTA and CDR2 is FQGNSA. The CDR3 DNA reads as TGTGCCAGCAGCCAGATACTAGCTCCGGGCAATGAGCAGTTCTTC. This gives the protein CASSQILAPGNEQFF.

This clone came up once. The chain uses TRBV6-1 and TRBJ1-5, with 9 bases lining up with TRBD1. The CDR3 consists of 13 residues. Trimming removed 7 bases from V and 6 bases from J; junction bases left unmatched: 4. Per the germline V gene, CDR1 is MNHNS and CDR2 is SASEGT. Written as DNA, the CDR3 is TGTGCCAGCAAACAGGGGGCGATTCAGCCCCAGCATTTT. It encodes CASKQGAIQPQHF.

To note about this clone: A far bigger clonotype differs at one base, so this is likely a read error. V gene TRBV5-1 combines with J gene TRBJ2-7, with 9 bases aligning to TRBD1. Trimming at V came to 0 bases and at J to 7 bases, leaving 5 bases not matched to a gene. CDR1 SGHRS and CDR2 YFSETQ come from the germline V gene. The CDR3 is 14 amino acids. This CDR3 is CASSLVGQGREQYF. CDR3 DNA: TGCGCCAGCAGCTTGGTGGGACAGGGCAGGGAGCAGTACTTC.

This clone was counted between two and nine times. The same CDR3 also results from other DNA sequences found in this sample. This chain uses TRBV11-2 with TRBJ2-7, with 7 bases aligning to TRBD2. Germline trimming cut 3 bases from V and 0 bases from J; bases unmatched to any gene: 2. CDR1 SGHAT and CDR2 FQNNGV come from the germline V gene. The CDR3 runs 14 residues. DNA of the CDR3: TGTGCCAGCAGCTTGGGGGGGAACTCCTACGAGCAGTACTTC. Translation gives CASSLGGNSYEQYF.

The genes are TRBV5-1 and TRBJ1-1; the D gene is possibly TRBD1 (6 bases). The CDR3 extends over 15 amino acids. Between the trimmed V and J ends, which lost 4 bases and 5 bases, there was a span of 18 bases. Per the germline V gene, CDR1 is SGHRS and CDR2 is YFSETQ. The CDR3, as DNA: TGCGCCAGCAGCGCGGCGGGAGTCAGGGGAACTGAAGCTTTCTTT. It encodes CASSAAGVRGTEAFF.

The V call is TRBV9, the J call TRBJ1-1; tentatively, D is TRBD1 (5 bases). The germline V and J ends were trimmed by 3 bases and 4 bases, with 16 bases remaining between them. CDR3 length: 15 residues. The germline CDR1 and CDR2 sequences are SGDLS and YYNGEE. The chain's CDR3 is CASSGTGLRSTEAFF. DNA for the CDR3: TGTGCCAGCAGCGGGACGGGGCTTAGGAGCACTGAAGCTTTCTTT. Drawing the rest from reference TRBV9 and TRBJ1-1, the complete variable domain is DSGVTQTPKHLITATGQRVTLRCSPRSGDLSVYWYQQSLDQGLQFLIQYYNGEERAKGNILERFSAQQFPDLHSELNLSSLELGDSALYFCASSGTGLRSTEAFFGQGTRLTVV.

A few counts support this clone. The chain combines TRBV6-1 with TRBJ2-5; a possible D gene is TRBD2 (7 bases). The germline gives CDR1 MNHNS, CDR2 SASEGT. V shed 1 base and J shed 7 bases, with 16 bases lying between them. The CDR3 has 15 residues. The CDR3 DNA reads as TGTGCCAGCAGTGAAGGGGGCGGGGGCGGTTTGACCCAGTACTTC. Protein sequence: CASSEGGGGGLTQYF.

This clone was found a few times. The gene calls are TRBV6-4 and TRBJ2-4; tentatively, D is TRBD1 or TRBD2 (5 bases each). V was trimmed by 10 bases and J by 3 bases, leaving 10 bases between them. This CDR3 contains 12 residues. CDR1 is MRHNA and CDR2 is SNTAGT in the germline V gene. The CDR3 DNA is TGTGCCACCGGGGCCGACAAAAACATTCAGTACTTC. Translation: CATGADKNIQYF.

This clone was counted between two and nine times. The chain recombines TRBV10-2 with TRBJ1-3; maybe TRBD1 (6 bases). This CDR3 has 14 residues. Trimming left V 3 bases short and J 2 bases short, with 8 bases between. The germline V gene encodes CDR1 WSHSY and CDR2 SAAADI. Here the CDR3 DNA reads TGCGCCAGCAGTGAATACAGGGCTGGAAACACCATATATTTT. It specifies CASSEYRAGNTIYF.

The chain couples TRBV6-1 to TRBJ2-3; D is uncertain. Trimming shortened V by 4 bases and J by 10 bases, and 9 bases separated the two germline ends. Germline CDR1 and CDR2: MNHNS and SASEGT. This CDR3 is built from 11 residues. The CDR3 sequence is CASSVGFAQYF. The CDR3 bases are TGTGCCAGCAGTGTTGGTTTTGCGCAGTATTTT.

The rearrangement uses TRBV6-5 and TRBJ2-7; D uncertain. CDR3 length: 15 residues. Per the germline V gene, CDR1 is MNHEY and CDR2 is SVGAGI. V was shortened by 9 bases and J by 1 base, with 19 bases between the two germline ends. The CDR3: CASTLLPGQSYEQYF. The CDR3 coding sequence is TGTGCCAGTACCCTCCTGCCCGGGCAATCCTACGAGCAGTACTTC.